The clone carrying this TCR beta chain was counted a single time. The junction departs from the called germline gene at one end, perhaps through a read error. Some clones are missing from TCRdb's copy, which holds only in-frame ones; the method was immunoSEQ multiplex PCR. The table lists about 140,000 clones, roughly nine tenths of them singletons, with 1.5% to 2% in the top ten. The CDR3 consists of 13 residues. CDR1 and CDR2 (germline): SGHDN, FVKESK. This sample was included in a study of T cell responses to AZD1222 COVID-19 vaccine. The chain joins TRBV14 to TRBJ1-3; D unresolved. This receptor was obtained from an adult in good health. This material consisted of peripheral blood, taken on day 0 of AZD1222 vaccination. The CDR3 DNA sequence: TGTGCCAGCAGCCTCAGACCTGGCAACACCATATATTTT. Residues: CASSLRPGNTIYF.